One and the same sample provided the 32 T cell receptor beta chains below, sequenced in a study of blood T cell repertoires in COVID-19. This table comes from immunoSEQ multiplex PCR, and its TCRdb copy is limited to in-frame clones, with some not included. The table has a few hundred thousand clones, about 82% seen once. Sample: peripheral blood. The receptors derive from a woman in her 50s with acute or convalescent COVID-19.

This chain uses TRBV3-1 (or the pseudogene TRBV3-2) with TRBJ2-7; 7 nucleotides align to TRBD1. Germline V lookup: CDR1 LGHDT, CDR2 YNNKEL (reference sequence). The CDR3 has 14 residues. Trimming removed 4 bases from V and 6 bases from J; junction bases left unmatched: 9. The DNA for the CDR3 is TGTGCCAGCAGCCTCGAGGACAGGTTCAGCGAGCAGTACTTC. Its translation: CASSLEDRFSEQYF.

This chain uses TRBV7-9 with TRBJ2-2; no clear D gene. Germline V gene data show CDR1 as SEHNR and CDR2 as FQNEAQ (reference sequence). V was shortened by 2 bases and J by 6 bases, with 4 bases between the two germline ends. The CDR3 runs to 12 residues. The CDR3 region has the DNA TGTGCCAGCAGCTTAAAGCCCGGGGAGCTGTTTTTT. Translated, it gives CASSLKPGELFF.

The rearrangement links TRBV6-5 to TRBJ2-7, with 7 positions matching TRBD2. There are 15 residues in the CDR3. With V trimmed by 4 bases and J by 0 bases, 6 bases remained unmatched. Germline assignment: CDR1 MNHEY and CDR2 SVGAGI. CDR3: CASSSLATSSYEQYF. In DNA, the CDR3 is TGTGCCAGCAGTTCACTAGCGACCAGCTCCTACGAGCAGTACTTC.

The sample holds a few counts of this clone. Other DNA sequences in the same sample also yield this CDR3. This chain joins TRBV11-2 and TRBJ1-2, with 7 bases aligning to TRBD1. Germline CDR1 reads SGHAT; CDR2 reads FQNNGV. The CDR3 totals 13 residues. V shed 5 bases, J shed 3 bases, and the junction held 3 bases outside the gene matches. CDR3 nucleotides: TGTGCCAGCAGCCTCGGACAGGACTATGGCTACACCTTC. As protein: CASSLGQDYGYTF.

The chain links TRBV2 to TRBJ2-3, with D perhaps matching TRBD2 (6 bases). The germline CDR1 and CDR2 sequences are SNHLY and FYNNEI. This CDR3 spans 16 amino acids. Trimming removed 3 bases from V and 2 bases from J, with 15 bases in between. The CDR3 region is CASSDPAGVFTDTQYF. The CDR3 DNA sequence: TGTGCCAGCAGTGACCCAGCGGGCGTTTTCACAGATACGCAGTATTTT.

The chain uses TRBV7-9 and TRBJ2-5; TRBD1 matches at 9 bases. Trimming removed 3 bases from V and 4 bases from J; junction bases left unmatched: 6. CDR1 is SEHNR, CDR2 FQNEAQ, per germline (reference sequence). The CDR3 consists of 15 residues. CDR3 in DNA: TGTGCCAGCAGCTTCACCTTGGACAGGGGAGAGACCCAGTACTTC. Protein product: CASSFTLDRGETQYF.

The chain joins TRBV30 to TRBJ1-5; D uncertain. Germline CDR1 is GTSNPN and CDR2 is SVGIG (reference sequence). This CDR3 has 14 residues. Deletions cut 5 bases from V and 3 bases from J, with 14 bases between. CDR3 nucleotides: TGTGCCTGGGAAGAGTTAGGAGACAATCAGCCCCAGCATTTT. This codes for CAWEELGDNQPQHF.

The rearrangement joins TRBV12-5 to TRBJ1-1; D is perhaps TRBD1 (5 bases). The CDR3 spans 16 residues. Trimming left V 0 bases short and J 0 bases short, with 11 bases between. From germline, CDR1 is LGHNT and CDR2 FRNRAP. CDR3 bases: TGTGCTAGTGGTTTGGTACTGGGGGGGGTGAACACTGAAGCTTTCTTT. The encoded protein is CASGLVLGGVNTEAFF.

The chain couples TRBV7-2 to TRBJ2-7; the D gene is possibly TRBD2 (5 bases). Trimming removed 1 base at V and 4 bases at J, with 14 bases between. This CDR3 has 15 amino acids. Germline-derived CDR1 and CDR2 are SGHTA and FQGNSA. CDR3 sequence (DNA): TGTGCCAGCAGCTTAGGGGCTAGCACTTCATACGAGCAGTACTTC. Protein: CASSLGASTSYEQYF.

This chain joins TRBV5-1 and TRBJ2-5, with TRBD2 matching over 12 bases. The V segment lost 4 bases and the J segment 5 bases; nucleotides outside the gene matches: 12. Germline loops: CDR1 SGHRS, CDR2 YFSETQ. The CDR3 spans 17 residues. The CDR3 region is CASSPGIGLAGSETQYF. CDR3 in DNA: TGCGCCAGCAGCCCGGGCATTGGACTAGCGGGAAGTGAGACCCAGTACTTC.

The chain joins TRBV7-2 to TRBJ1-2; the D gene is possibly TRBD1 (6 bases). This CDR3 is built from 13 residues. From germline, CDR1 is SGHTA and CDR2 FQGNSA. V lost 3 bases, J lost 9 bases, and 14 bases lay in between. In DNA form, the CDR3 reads TGTGCCAGCAGCTTCACAGGGTCGGTAAGCTACACCTTC. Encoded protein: CASSFTGSVSYTF. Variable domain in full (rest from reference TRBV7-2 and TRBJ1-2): GAGVSQSPSNKVTEKGKDVELRCDPISGHTALYWYRQSLGQGLEFLIYFQGNSAPDKSGLPSDRFSAERTGGSVSTLTIQRTQQEDSAVYLCASSFTGSVSYTFGSGTRLTVV.

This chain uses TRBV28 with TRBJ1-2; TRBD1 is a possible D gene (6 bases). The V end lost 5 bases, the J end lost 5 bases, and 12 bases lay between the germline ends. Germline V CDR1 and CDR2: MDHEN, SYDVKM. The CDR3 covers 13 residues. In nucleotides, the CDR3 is TGTGCCAGCAGTACAGGGCAACGGTATGGCTACACCTTC. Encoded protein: CASSTGQRYGYTF.

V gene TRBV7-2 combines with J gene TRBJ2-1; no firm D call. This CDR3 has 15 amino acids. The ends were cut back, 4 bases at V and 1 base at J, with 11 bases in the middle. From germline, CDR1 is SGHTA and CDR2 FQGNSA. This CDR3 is CASSSRIFSYNEQFF. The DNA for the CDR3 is TGTGCCAGCAGCTCCAGGATTTTTTCCTACAATGAGCAGTTCTTC.

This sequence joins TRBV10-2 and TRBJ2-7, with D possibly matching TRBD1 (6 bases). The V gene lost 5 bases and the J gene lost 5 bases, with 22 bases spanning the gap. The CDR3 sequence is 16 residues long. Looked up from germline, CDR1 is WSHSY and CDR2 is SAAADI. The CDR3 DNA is TGCGCCAGCAGTCTGGGGGCCAGCAGGGCGTACGACGAGCAGTACTTC. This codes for CASSLGASRAYDEQYF.

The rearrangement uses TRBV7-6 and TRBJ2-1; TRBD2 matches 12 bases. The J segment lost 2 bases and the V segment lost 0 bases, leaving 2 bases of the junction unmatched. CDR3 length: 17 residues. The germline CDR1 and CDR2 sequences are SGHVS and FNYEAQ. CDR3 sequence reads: CASSLARLAGAYNEQFF. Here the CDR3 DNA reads TGTGCCAGCAGCTTAGCCCGACTAGCGGGAGCCTACAATGAGCAGTTCTTC.

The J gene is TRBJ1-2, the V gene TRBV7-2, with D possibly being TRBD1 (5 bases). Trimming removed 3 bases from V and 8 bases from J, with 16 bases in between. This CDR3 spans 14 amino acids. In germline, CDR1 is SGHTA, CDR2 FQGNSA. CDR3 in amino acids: CASSLTAPQGGYTF. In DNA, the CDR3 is TGTGCCAGCAGCTTGACAGCCCCTCAGGGAGGCTACACCTTC.

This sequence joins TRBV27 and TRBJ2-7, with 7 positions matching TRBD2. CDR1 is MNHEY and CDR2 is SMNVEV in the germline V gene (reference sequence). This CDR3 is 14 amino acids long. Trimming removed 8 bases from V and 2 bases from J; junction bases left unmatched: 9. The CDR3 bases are TGTGCCAGCCGCCTAACGGGAGGACCCTACGAGCAGTACTTC. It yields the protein CASRLTGGPYEQYF.

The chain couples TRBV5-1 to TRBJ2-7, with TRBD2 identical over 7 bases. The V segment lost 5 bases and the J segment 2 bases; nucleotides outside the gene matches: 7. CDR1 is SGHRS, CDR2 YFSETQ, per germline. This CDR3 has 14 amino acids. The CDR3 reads CASRRDYQTYEQYF. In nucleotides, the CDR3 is TGCGCCAGCAGGCGGGACTATCAAACCTACGAGCAGTACTTC.

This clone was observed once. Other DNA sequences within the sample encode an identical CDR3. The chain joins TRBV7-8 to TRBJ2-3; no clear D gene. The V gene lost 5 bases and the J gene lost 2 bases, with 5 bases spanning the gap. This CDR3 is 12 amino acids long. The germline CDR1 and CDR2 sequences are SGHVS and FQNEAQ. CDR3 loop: CASSPNTDTQYF. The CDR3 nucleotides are TGTGCCAGCAGCCCCAACACAGATACGCAGTATTTT.

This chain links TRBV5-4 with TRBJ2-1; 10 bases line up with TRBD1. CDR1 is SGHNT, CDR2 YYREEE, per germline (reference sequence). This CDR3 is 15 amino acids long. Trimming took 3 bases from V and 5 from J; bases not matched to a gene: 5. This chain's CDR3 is CASSYRTGGHNEQFF. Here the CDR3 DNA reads TGTGCCAGCAGCTACCGGACAGGGGGTCACAATGAGCAGTTCTTC.

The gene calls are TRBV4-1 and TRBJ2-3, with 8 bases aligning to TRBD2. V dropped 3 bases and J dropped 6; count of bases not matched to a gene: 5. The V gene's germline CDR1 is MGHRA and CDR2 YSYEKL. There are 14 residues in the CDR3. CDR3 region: CASSHGPGGDTQYF. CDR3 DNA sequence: TGCGCCAGCAGCCACGGGCCGGGAGGGGATACGCAGTATTTT.

CDR3 nucleotide sequence: TGTGCCAGTATCGACAGGGGCCGGAGAGAGGCTGAAGCTTTCTTT. Protein: CASIDRGRREAEAFF. The rearrangement links TRBV19 to TRBJ1-1, with 8 bases lining up with TRBD1. Germline values: CDR1 LNHDA, CDR2 SQIVND (reference sequence). The CDR3 runs to 15 residues. J lost 6 bases, V lost 7 bases, and 13 bases had no gene match.

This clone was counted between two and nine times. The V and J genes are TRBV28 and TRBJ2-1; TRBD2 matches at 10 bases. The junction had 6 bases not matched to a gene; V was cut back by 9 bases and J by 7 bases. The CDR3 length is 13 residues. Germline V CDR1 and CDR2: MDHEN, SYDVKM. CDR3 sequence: CASRLAGVNEQFF. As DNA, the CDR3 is TGTGCCAGTCGTCTAGCGGGAGTTAATGAGCAGTTCTTC.

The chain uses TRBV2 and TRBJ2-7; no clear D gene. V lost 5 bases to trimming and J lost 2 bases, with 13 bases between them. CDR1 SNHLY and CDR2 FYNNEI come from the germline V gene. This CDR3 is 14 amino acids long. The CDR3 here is CASSFSTLTYEQYF. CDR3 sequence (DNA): TGTGCCAGCAGTTTCTCTACCCTGACCTACGAGCAGTACTTC.

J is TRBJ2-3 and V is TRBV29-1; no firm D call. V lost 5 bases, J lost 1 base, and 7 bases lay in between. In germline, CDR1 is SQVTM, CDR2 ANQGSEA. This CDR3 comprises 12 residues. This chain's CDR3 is CSVIRGTDTQYF. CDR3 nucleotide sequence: TGCAGCGTTATTAGAGGCACAGATACGCAGTATTTT.

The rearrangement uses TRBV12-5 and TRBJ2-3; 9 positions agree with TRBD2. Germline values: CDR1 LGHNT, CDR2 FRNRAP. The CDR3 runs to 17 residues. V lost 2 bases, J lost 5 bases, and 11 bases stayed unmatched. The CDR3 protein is CASGLFGRLAEGDTQYF. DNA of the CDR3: TGTGCTAGTGGTTTGTTTGGTCGACTAGCGGAGGGAGATACGCAGTATTTT.

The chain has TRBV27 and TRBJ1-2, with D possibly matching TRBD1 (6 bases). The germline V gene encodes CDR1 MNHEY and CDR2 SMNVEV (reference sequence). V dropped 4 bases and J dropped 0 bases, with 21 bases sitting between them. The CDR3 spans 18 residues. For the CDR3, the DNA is TGTGCCAGCAGTTACCCCCCTTTCAGGGGTAAAACTAACTATGGCTACACCTTC. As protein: CASSYPPFRGKTNYGYTF.

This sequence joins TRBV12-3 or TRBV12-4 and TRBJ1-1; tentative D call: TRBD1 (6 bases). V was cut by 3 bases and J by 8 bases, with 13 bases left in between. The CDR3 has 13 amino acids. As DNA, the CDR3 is TGTGCCAGCAGTTTTTCGGACAGACCAGAAGCTTTCTTT. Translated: CASSFSDRPEAFF.

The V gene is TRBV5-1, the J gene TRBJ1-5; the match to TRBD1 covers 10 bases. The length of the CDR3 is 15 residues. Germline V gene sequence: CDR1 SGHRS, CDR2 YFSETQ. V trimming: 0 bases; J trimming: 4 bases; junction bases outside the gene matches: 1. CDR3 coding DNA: TGCGCCAGCAGCTTGGGGACAGGGGGAAATCAGCCCCAGCATTTT. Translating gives CASSLGTGGNQPQHF. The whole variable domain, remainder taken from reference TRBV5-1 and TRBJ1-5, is KAGVTQTPRYLIKTRGQQVTLSCSPISGHRSVSWYQQTPGQGLQFLFEYFSETQRNKGNFPGRFSGRQFSNSRSEMNVSTLELGDSALYLCASSLGTGGNQPQHFGDGTRLSIL.

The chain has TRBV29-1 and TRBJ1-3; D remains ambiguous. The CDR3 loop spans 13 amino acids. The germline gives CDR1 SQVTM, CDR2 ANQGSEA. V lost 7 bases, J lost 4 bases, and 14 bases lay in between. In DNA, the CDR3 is TGCAGCGCCTTGACGACGGGAGGAAACACCATATATTTT. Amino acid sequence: CSALTTGGNTIYF. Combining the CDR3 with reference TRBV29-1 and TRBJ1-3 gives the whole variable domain SAVISQKPSRDICQRGTSLTIQCQVDSQVTMMFWYRQQPGQSLTLIATANQGSEATYESGFVIDKFPISRPNLTFSTLTVSNMSPEDSSIYLCSALTTGGNTIYFGEGSWLTVV.

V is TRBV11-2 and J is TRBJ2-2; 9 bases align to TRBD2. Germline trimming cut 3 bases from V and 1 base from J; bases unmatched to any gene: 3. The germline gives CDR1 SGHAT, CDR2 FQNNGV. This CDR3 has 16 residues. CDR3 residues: CASSFELAGNTGELFF. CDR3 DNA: TGTGCCAGCAGCTTCGAACTAGCGGGGAACACCGGGGAGCTGTTTTTT.

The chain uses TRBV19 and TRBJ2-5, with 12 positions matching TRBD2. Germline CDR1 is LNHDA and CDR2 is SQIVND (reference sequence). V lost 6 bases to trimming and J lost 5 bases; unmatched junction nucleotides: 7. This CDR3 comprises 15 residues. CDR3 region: CASRTTSGSHETQYF. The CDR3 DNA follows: TGTGCCAGTAGAACGACTAGCGGGAGTCACGAGACCCAGTACTTC.